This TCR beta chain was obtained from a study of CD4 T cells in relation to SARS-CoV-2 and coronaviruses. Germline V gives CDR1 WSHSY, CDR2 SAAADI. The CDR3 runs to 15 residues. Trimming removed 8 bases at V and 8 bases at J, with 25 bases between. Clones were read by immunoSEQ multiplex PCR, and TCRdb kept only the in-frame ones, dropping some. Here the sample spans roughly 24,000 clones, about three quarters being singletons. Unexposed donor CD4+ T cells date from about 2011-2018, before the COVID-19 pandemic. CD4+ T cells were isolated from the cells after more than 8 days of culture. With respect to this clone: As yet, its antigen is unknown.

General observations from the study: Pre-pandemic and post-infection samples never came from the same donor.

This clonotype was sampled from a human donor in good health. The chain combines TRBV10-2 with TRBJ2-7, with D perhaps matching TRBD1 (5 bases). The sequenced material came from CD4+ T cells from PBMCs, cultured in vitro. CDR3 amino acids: CASSLRLSGLPQQYF. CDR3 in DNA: TGCGCCAGCTCCCTCCGCCTCTCAGGGTTACCGCAGCAGTACTTC.